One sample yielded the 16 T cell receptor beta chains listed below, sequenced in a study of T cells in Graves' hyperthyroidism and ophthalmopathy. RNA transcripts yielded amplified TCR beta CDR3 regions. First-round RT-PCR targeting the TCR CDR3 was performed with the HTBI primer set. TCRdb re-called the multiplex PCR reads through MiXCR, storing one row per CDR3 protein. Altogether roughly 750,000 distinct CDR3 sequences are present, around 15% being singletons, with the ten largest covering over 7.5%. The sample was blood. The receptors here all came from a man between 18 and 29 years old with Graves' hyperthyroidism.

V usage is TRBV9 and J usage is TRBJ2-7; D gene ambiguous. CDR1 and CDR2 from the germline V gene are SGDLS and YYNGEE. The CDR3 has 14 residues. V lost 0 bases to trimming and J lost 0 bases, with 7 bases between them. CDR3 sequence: CASSVDLDSYEQYF. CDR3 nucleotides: TGTGCCAGCAGCGTAGACCTAGACTCCTACGAGCAGTACTTC.

CDR3 in amino acids: CASSEPPGQGIYEQYF. The CDR3 DNA sequence: TGCGCCAGCAGCGAGCCGCCGGGACAGGGGATCTACGAGCAGTACTTC. The V gene is TRBV5-1, the J gene TRBJ2-7, with 10 bases lining up with TRBD1. This CDR3 is 16 amino acids long. Germline CDR1 is SGHRS and CDR2 is YFSETQ. V trimming: 4 bases; J trimming: 3 bases; junction bases outside the gene matches: 10. The variable domain in full, with the rest retrieved from reference TRBV5-1 and TRBJ2-7, is KAGVTQTPRYLIKTRGQQVTLSCSPISGHRSVSWYQQTPGQGLQFLFEYFSETQRNKGNFPGRFSGRQFSNSRSEMNVSTLELGDSALYLCASSEPPGQGIYEQYFGPGTRLTVT.

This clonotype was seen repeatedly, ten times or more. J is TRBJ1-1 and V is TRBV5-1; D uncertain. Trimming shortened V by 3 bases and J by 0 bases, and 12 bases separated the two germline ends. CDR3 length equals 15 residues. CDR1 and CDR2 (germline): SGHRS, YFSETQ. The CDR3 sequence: CASSSWPTMNTEAFF. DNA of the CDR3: TGCGCCAGCAGCTCGTGGCCAACTATGAACACTGAAGCTTTCTTT.

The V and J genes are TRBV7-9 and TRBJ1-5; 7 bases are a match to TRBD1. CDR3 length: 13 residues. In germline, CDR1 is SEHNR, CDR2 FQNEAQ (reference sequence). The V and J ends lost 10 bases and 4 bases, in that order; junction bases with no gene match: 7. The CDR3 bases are TGTGCCATCCAGGGGGACAGTAATCAGCCCCAGCATTTT. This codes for CAIQGDSNQPQHF.

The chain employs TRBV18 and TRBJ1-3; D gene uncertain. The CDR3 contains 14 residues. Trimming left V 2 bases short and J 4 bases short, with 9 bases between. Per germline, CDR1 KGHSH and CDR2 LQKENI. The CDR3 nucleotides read TGTGCCAGCTCACCAGAAAGAGCGGGAAACACCATATATTTT. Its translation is CASSPERAGNTIYF.

The CDR3 here is CASSPPGTGNTGELFF. CDR3 sequence (DNA): TGTGCCAGCTCACCTCCCGGGACAGGGAACACCGGGGAGCTGTTTTTT. The chain joins TRBV18 to TRBJ2-2; TRBD1 matches 8 bases. CDR1 and CDR2 (germline): KGHSH, LQKENI. CDR3 length: 16 amino acids. V lost 3 bases to trimming and J lost 1 base; unmatched junction nucleotides: 4.

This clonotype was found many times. CDR3 sequence: CASSYSLPGPNSPLHF. The CDR3 coding sequence is TGTGCCAGCAGTTACTCGCTGCCGGGACCTAATTCACCCCTCCACTTT. V usage is TRBV6-5 and J usage is TRBJ1-6, with D perhaps matching TRBD1 (5 bases). Germline V CDR1 and CDR2: MNHEY, SVGAGI. V was cut by 0 bases and J by 6 bases, with 12 bases left in between. The CDR3 spans 16 residues.

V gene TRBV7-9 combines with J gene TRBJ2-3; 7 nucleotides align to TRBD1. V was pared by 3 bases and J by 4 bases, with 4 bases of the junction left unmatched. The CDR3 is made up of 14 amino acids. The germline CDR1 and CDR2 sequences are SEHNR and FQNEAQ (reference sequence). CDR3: CASSFSGQADTQYF. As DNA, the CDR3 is TGTGCCAGCAGCTTTTCCGGACAGGCAGATACGCAGTATTTT.

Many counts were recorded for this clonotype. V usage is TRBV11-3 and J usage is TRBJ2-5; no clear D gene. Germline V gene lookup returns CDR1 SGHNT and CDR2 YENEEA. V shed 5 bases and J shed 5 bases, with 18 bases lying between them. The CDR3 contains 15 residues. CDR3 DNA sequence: TGTGCCAGCAGCCTGTTAAGGCCCCCGAGGGAGACCCAGTACTTC. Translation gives CASSLLRPPRETQYF.

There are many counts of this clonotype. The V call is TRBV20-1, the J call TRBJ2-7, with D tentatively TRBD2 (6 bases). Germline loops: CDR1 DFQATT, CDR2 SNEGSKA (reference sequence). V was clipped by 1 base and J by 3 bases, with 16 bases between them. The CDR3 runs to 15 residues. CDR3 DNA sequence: TGCAGTGCTAGAGTCTTGGGGCGGGATAACTACGAGCAGTACTTC. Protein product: CSARVLGRDNYEQYF.

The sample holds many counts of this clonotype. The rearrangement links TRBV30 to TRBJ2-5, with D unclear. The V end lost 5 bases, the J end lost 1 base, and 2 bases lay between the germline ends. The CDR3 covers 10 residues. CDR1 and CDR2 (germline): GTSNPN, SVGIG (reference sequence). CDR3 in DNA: TGTGCCTGGTCCCAAGAGACCCAGTACTTC. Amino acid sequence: CAWSQETQYF.

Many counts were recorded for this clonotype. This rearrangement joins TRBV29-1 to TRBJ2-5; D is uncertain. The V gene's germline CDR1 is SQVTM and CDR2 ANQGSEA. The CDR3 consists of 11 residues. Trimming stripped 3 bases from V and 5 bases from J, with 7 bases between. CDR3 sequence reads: CSVDEWETQYF. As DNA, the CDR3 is TGCAGCGTTGACGAGTGGGAGACCCAGTACTTC.

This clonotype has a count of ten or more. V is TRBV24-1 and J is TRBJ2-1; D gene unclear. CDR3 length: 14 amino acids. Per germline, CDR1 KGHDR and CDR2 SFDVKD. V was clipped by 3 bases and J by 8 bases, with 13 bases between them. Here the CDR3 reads CATSDTAGEHEQFF. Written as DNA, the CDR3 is TGTGCCACCAGTGATACGGCAGGAGAACATGAGCAGTTCTTC.

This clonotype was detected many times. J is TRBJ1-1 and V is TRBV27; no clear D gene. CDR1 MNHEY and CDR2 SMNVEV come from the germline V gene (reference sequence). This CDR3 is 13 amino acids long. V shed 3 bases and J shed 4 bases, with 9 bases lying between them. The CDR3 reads CASSFGSVTEAFF. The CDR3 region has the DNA TGTGCCAGCAGTTTTGGTTCGGTCACTGAAGCTTTCTTT.

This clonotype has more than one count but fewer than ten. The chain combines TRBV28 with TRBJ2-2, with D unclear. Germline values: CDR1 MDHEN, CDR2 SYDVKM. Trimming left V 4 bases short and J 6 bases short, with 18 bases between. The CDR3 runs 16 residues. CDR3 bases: TGTGCCAGCAGTTCCGTAGGGTCCTCAACGGCCGGGGAGCTGTTTTTT. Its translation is CASSSVGSSTAGELFF.

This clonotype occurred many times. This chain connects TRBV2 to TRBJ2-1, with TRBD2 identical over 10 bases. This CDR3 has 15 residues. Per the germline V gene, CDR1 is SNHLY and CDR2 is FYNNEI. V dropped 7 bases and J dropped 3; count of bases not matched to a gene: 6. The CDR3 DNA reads TGTGCCAGCAAAGCTAGCGGGAGTATCTACAATGAGCAGTTCTTC. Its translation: CASKASGSIYNEQFF.